These 14 T cell receptor beta chains originate from one sample sequenced in a study of cytomegalovirus exposure and HLA in healthy donors. This PCR relied on a set of 60 Vbeta primers and 13 Jbeta primers. The assay was immunoSEQ multiplex PCR, and TCRdb's table has in-frame clones only and misses some. The sample lists about 120,000 clones, more than 70% occurring once. Sequencing was performed on PBMCs. These receptors were taken from a middle-aged man in good health and CMV-seronegative.

This chain links TRBV19 with TRBJ1-1, with 10 nucleotides matching TRBD1. Per germline, CDR1 LNHDA and CDR2 SQIVND (reference sequence). The V gene end was trimmed by 6 bases and the J gene end by 2 bases; junction bases not matched to a gene: 6. The CDR3 consists of 15 residues. CDR3 DNA: TGTGCCAGTAGCACAAGACAGGGGGCAAACACTGAAGCTTTCTTT. Its translation is CASSTRQGANTEAFF.

The rearrangement uses TRBV5-3 and TRBJ2-7; no reliable D call. TRBV5-3 is an open reading frame whose function is uncertain. The CDR3 length is 12 residues. V was shortened by 2 bases and J by 4 bases, with 7 bases between the two germline ends. The chain's CDR3 is CARSFRVYEQYF. The CDR3 DNA follows: TGTGCCAGAAGCTTCCGGGTTTACGAGCAGTACTTC.

The rearrangement links TRBV19 to TRBJ2-1; D may be TRBD1 (7 bases). The V gene's germline CDR1 is LNHDA and CDR2 SQIVND (reference sequence). This CDR3 contains 16 residues. Trimming pared 4 bases from V and 7 bases from J, leaving 20 bases between. CDR3 residues: CASSNWAQGGGNEQFF. The CDR3 DNA follows: TGTGCCAGTAGTAACTGGGCCCAGGGGGGCGGGAATGAGCAGTTCTTC.

V is TRBV5-1 and J is TRBJ2-1, with a possible D match to TRBD1 (6 bases). The CDR3 contains 14 residues. The V and J ends lost 3 bases and 8 bases respectively, with 15 bases between them. Germline CDR1 SGHRS, CDR2 YFSETQ. CDR3 coding DNA: TGCGCCAGCAGCTCTGCTACAGGGAACCATGAGCAGTTCTTC. Its translation is CASSSATGNHEQFF.

V usage is TRBV15 and J usage is TRBJ2-2, with D possibly being TRBD1 (6 bases). Trimming stripped 0 bases from V and 8 bases from J, with 19 bases between. Germline V gene lookup returns CDR1 LNHNV and CDR2 YYDKDF (reference sequence). The CDR3 contains 17 residues. The CDR3 reads CATSRDRAGAGRGELFF. The CDR3 nucleotides are TGTGCCACCAGCAGAGATAGGGCAGGGGCCGGACGGGGGGAGCTGTTTTTT.

This rearrangement joins TRBV9 to TRBJ2-5; D may be TRBD1 (5 bases). V shed 0 bases and J shed 1 base, with 7 bases lying between them. Germline CDR1 reads SGDLS; CDR2 reads YYNGEE. The CDR3 spans 14 residues. The CDR3 sequence is CASSVGQGQETQYF. In DNA form, the CDR3 reads TGTGCCAGCAGCGTAGGGCAGGGCCAAGAGACCCAGTACTTC.

Remarks on this clone: Other DNA sequences within the sample encode an identical CDR3. The genes are TRBV7-9 and TRBJ2-7, with 7 bases identical to TRBD1. Trimming took 5 bases from V and 3 from J; bases not matched to a gene: 1. CDR3 length: 12 residues. Per the germline V gene, CDR1 is SEHNR and CDR2 is FQNEAQ (reference sequence). The DNA of the CDR3 is TGTGCCAGCAGCCGACAGGGCTACGAGCAGTACTTC. It specifies CASSRQGYEQYF.

V and J are TRBV5-6 and TRBJ1-6; no clear D. Trimming removed 3 bases at V and 10 bases at J, with 20 bases between. The germline V gene has CDR1 SGHDT and CDR2 YYEEEE. The CDR3 is 16 residues long. CDR3 loop: CASSSLGGLLESPLHF. For the CDR3, the DNA is TGTGCCAGCAGCTCCCTAGGAGGACTTCTGGAGTCACCCCTCCACTTT.

This chain connects TRBV9 to TRBJ2-5; 10 bases agree with TRBD2. V was pared by 0 bases and J by 6 bases, with 8 bases of the junction left unmatched. The CDR3 length is 16 residues. Germline lookup yields CDR1 SGDLS and CDR2 YYNGEE. CDR3: CASSVEGAGGPKTQYF. Here the CDR3 DNA reads TGTGCCAGCAGCGTAGAGGGAGCGGGAGGGCCCAAGACCCAGTACTTC.

This chain links TRBV6-7 with TRBJ2-2; D may be TRBD1 (5 bases). TRBV6-7 falls under the ORF class, with uncertain function. CDR3 size: 18 residues. The V gene lost 2 bases and the J gene lost 2 bases, with 18 bases spanning the gap. CDR3 sequence (DNA): TGTGCCAGCAGTTACAGCCGAGACAGACATTCTAACACCGGGGAGCTGTTTTTT. It yields the protein CASSYSRDRHSNTGELFF.

The V and J genes are TRBV7-3 and TRBJ1-2; TRBD1 matches at 7 bases. The CDR3 runs to 19 residues. Per the germline V gene, CDR1 is SGHTA and CDR2 is FQGTGA. V lost 3 bases to trimming and J lost 4 bases; unmatched junction nucleotides: 20. The CDR3 sequence: CASSFSYRDSEARPYGYTF. The CDR3 DNA is TGTGCCAGCAGCTTTAGCTACCGGGACAGCGAGGCACGGCCCTATGGCTACACCTTC.

The J gene is TRBJ2-3, the V gene TRBV11-2; a weak D match, TRBD1 (6 bases). Germline assignment: CDR1 SGHAT and CDR2 FQNNGV. V dropped 4 bases and J dropped 8 bases, with 10 bases sitting between them. The CDR3 loop spans 12 amino acids. The CDR3 here is CASSSGTPTQYF. For the CDR3, the DNA is TGTGCCAGCAGCTCCGGGACACCTACGCAGTATTTT.

This clone was seen a handful of times. This chain joins TRBV4-1 and TRBJ1-2; D call uncertain. CDR1 and CDR2 from the germline V gene are MGHRA and YSYEKL. Trimming removed 1 base from V and 7 bases from J, with 10 bases in between. The CDR3 loop spans 13 amino acids. The DNA for the CDR3 is TGCGCCAGCAGCCAAGTGGAGACCACTGGCTACACCTTC. Translating it yields CASSQVETTGYTF.

The rearrangement joins TRBV28 to TRBJ2-6, with D tentatively TRBD1 (5 bases). Germline loops: CDR1 MDHEN, CDR2 SYDVKM. Trimming shortened V by 5 bases and J by 2 bases, and 10 bases separated the two germline ends. The CDR3 has 15 residues. The CDR3 coding sequence is TGTGCCAGCAGTCTCTGGACACCTGGGGCCAACGTCCTGACTTTC. Translated, it gives CASSLWTPGANVLTF.